This TCR beta chain comes out of a study of cytomegalovirus exposure and HLA in healthy donors. The wider study: As an earlier analysis found, 150 million to 200 million T cells yielded 90 million to 140 million unique TCR beta sequences. Regarding the study as a whole: Most of the TCR beta V segments (in an earlier analysis) were productive either about 87% or about 30% of the time. HLA restriction was apparent for most CMV-associated TCR beta chains in a later analysis.

As for this clone: Its antigen is not identified.

60 Vbeta and 13 Jbeta primers were used in PCR. Here immunoSEQ multiplex PCR was the method, and the copy in TCRdb shows in-frame clones only, minus some. The sample consists of 170,000 or so clones, about four fifths of them appearing once. The receptor was isolated from a man in his fifties or sixties in good health and CMV-seronegative. Sample: PBMCs.

CDR3 in DNA: TGTGCCTGGGCCCTCTATGACTCCGAGACCCAGTACTTC. It encodes CAWALYDSETQYF. The V call is TRBV30, the J call TRBJ2-5; no firm D call. V gave up 5 bases and J gave up 5 bases, with 15 bases separating them. Germline-derived CDR1 and CDR2 are GTSNPN and SVGIG (reference sequence). The CDR3 runs to 13 residues.